The entry that follows covers one TCR beta chain sequence. The sample comes from a study of blood T cell repertoires in COVID-19. Whole-study context: Some COVID-19 samples were acute and others convalescent; all came from the United States, Italy and Spain. T cells, B-cell-depleted T cells, or PBMCs supplied cDNA or gDNA.

Germline V CDR1 and CDR2: KGHDR, SFDVKD. V gave up 7 bases and J gave up 2 bases; unmatched junction bases: 2. The CDR3 is 14 residues long. As originally analysed: Amplifying reference gene primers gave estimates of nucleated cell counts. Profiled with immunoSEQ multiplex PCR; TCRdb holds only in-frame clones, not every one. V and J calls and clone size are copied from that table; D and trimming were computed from the DNA. The repertoire holds about 63,000 clones, with 87% as singletons. This sequence originates from a woman aged 80 or over with acute or convalescent COVID-19. The rearrangement uses TRBV24-1 and TRBJ2-3; TRBD2 aligns across 10 bases. The sequencing sample was made of peripheral blood. CDR3 coding DNA: TGTGCCACCAGCGGACTAGCGGCCACAGATACGCAGTATTTT. Encoded protein: CATSGLAATDTQYF.